This paragraph reports one T cell receptor (beta chain). Profiled with immunoSEQ multiplex PCR; TCRdb holds only in-frame clones, not every one. Among about 180,000 clones listed, approximately 90% were seen once. These data are taken from a study of blood T cell repertoires in COVID-19. Overall study: Sources were T cells, B-cell-depleted T cells, or PBMCs; the material itself was cDNA or gDNA.

Germline V CDR1 and CDR2: SGHNT, YYREEE (reference sequence). The CDR3 consists of 14 residues. Between the trimmed V and J ends, which lost 4 bases and 1 base, there was a span of 11 bases. Sequencing was carried out using peripheral blood. This clonotype originated in a man aged 18 to 29 who had recovered from COVID-19. This chain joins TRBV5-4 and TRBJ1-1; D may be TRBD1 (5 bases). The CDR3 DNA reads as TGTGCCAGCAGCGCCCTCCAGGGGAACACTGAAGCTTTCTTT. Encoded protein: CASSALQGNTEAFF.